This T cell receptor (beta chain) was sequenced in a study of OX40 agonist ivuxolimab in advanced cancers. About the investigation overall: The costimulatory receptor OX40 (CD134) was targeted by ivuxolimab, a fully human IgG2 agonistic monoclonal antibody. The monotherapy dose-escalation portion (N of about 52 patients) of the phase I ivuxolimab trial is reported in the paper. Intravenous ivuxolimab was administered to patients every 2 weeks at six dose levels: 0.01, 0.1, 0.3, 1.5, 3 and 10 mg/kg. In the dose-escalation cohort, around four fifths of patients were male, and the mean age was around 60 years, with a range of about 23 to 85. Three dose-escalation patients achieved partial responses, one with hepatocellular carcinoma and two with cutaneous melanoma. Among the approximately 54 dose-escalation patients, around 20 had hepatocellular carcinoma, approximately 15 melanoma, 9 renal cell carcinoma and 9 head and neck cancer. Patients were allowed to have had prior anti-PD-1, anti-PD-L1 or anti-CTLA-4 therapy, and roughly 40% of the dose-escalation patients had previously received checkpoint inhibitors. The point of sequencing TCRbeta in the periphery was to test whether ivuxolimab changed TCR sequence diversity and drove clonal T-cell expansion.

Overall results and qualifications from the work: Clonal expansion of both CD4+ and CD8+ blood T cells was observed from baseline to week 6 at doses 0.1 to 3.0 mg/kg. Which antigens the clonally expanded peripheral T cells were specific for was not determined. In the 0.1-3.0 mg/kg groups, partial responders were among the patients with the lowest normalized peripheral clonal expansion, particularly in CD8+ T cells. After ivuxolimab, more expanded clones were found on average in CD8+ T cells than in CD4+ T cells. Low levels of normalized T-cell clonal expansion were also seen in some patients who did not respond.

As to this clone: Its antigen is unknown. Base qualities are not at hand, and no much larger clone is one base apart.

The trial excluded patients who had a history of autoimmune disease or who were on systemic immunosuppression. Peripheral blood for TCR sequencing was collected from all dose cohorts at baseline, on cycle 4 day 1, and on cycle 7 day 1. Samples were obtained from an open-label, multicenter, first-in-human phase I dose-escalation trial of ivuxolimab. Adults with locally advanced or metastatic head and neck squamous cell, hepatocellular, melanoma or renal cell carcinoma were enrolled in the trial. CD4+ and CD8+ T cells were sorted separately from peripheral blood before TCR sequencing. There are 16 amino acids in the CDR3, from cysteine to phenylalanine inclusive. CDR3 DNA is the only sequence kept; it has 48 bases, read in frame from the first base. Trimming takes 1 base from V and 1 base from J, and the germline ends sit 14 bases apart. CDR1 and CDR2 were assigned from the germline V gene (reference sequence) as SGHKS and YYEKEE.

Genomic DNA was isolated from the sorted cells so that the TCRbeta CDR3 region could be sequenced. TCRbeta CDR3 regions were sequenced using the immunoSEQ Assay. TCRdb holds this immuneACCESS table with in-frame rearrangements only. Some clones are missing; in checked studies, unresolved V genes explain under half, and the rest has no known cause. The sample table lists under 50,000 clones, about three quarters of them with a count of one. The ten biggest clones cover 7.5% to 10% of the sample. The V gene is TRBV5-5 and the J gene is TRBJ1-1; the D gene identity is not certain. The specimen comprised CD4+ or CD8+ T cells sorted from blood, sampled in a trial of the OX40 agonist ivuxolimab. This TCR was sampled from an adult with an advanced solid tumor such as melanoma, head and neck, liver or kidney cancer. The CDR3 has the sequence CASSLRAEQQNTEAFF. The nucleotides are TGTGCCAGCAGCTTGCGAGCGGAACAGCAGAACACTGAAGCTTTCTTT.